This T cell receptor beta chain was recorded in a study of blood T cells in healthy people across ages. It was with a sample-barcoded 5' primer and a J-beta primer mix that a second PCR of roughly 7 to 12 cycles was run. Each CDR3 protein is one row after TCRdb ran MiXCR on the 5' RACE reads. This table holds 550,000 to 700,000 distinct CDR3 sequences, 25% to 30% found once. Deletions cut 1 base from V and 10 bases from J, with 15 bases between. Germline-derived CDR1 and CDR2 are SGHAT and FQNNGV. This CDR3 has 14 amino acids. Sequenced input: blood. The origin of this receptor is a woman between 65 and 79 years old in good health. The chain recombines TRBV11-2 with TRBJ2-3, with no clear D. CDR3 residues: CASSLGVPPEAQYF. The CDR3 bases are TGTGCCAGCAGCTTAGGTGTCCCACCCGAAGCGCAGTATTTT.